A single TCR beta chain is shown here with its context. This blood was taken when hyperthyroidism was first diagnosed, before any ophthalmopathy symptoms existed. The PBMCs studied were ones that came from roughly 11 ml fresh peripheral blood. RNA transcripts gave rise to amplified TCR beta CDR3 regions. The TCR CDR3 was amplified in a first-round RT-PCR using the HTBI primer set. MiXCR, applied by TCRdb to the multiplex PCR reads, yields one record per CDR3 protein. The table has roughly 130,000 distinct CDR3 sequences, more than 20% seen once. Trimming left V 6 bases short and J 2 bases short, with 6 bases between. The CDR3 consists of 12 residues. Germline loops: CDR1 SGHVT, CDR2 SQSDAQ. The data were taken from a study of T cells in Graves' hyperthyroidism and ophthalmopathy. For the study at large: Peripheral blood was taken when the disease was first diagnosed, before any treatment began.

V usage is TRBV7-4 and J usage is TRBJ2-3; D is undetermined. This sequence was found in a woman between 50 and 59 years old with Graves' hyperthyroidism that later progressed to Graves' ophthalmopathy. Material: blood. The CDR3 loop reads CASRDLTDTQYF. The DNA for the CDR3 is TGTGCCAGCAGAGATCTCACAGATACGCAGTATTTT.